This T cell receptor beta chain was captured in a study of beta chain features in type 1 diabetes. Whole-study context: Patient and healthy donor groups were alike in age, gender and cell yields. Overall study findings and caveats: The study found fewer insertions and more deletions at VDJ junctions in type 1 diabetes patients. Whether TCRB rearrangement is influenced by HLA type went unresolved here.

This clone has more than one count but fewer than ten. Its antigen is unknown. The CDR3 length is 18 residues. V trimming: 2 bases; J trimming: 1 base; junction bases outside the gene matches: 12. The germline gives CDR1 SGHRS, CDR2 YFSETQ. The isolated RNA, all of it, was reverse transcribed, so expressed TCRB transcripts were what got sequenced. Produced via immunoSEQ multiplex PCR; TCRdb's table is partial and in-frame only. The table lists about 44,000 clones, approximately 56% of them singletons. Sequenced input: Tregs from blood. The V gene is TRBV5-1, the J gene TRBJ2-5; 9 bases agree with TRBD1. This TCR was recovered from a woman aged 18-29 years in good health. Written as DNA, the CDR3 is TGCGCCAGCAGCTTAGGGGCCCTTACAGGGGGCCTCCAAGAGACCCAGTACTTC. Amino acid sequence: CASSLGALTGGLQETQYF.